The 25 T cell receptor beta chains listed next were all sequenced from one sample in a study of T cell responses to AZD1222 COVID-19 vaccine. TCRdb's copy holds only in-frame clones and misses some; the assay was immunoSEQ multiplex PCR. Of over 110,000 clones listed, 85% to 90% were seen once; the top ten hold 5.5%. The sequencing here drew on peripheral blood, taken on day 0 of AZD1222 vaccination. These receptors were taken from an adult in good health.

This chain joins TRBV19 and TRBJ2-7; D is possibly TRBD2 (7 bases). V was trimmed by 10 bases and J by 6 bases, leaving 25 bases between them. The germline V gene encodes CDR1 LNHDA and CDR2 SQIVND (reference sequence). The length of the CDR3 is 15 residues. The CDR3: CATSPGGGGPSEQYF. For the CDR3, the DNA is TGTGCCACCTCCCCTGGAGGGGGAGGGCCGTCCGAGCAGTACTTC.

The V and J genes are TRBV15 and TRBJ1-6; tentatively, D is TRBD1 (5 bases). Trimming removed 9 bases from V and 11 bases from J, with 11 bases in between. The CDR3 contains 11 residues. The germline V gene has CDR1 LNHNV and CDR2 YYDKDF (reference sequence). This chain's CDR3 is CATGGVAPLHF. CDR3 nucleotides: TGTGCCACTGGGGGGGTTGCACCCCTCCACTTT. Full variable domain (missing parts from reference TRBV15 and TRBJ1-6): DAMVIQNPRYQVTQFGKPVTLSCSQTLNHNVMYWYQQKSSQAPKLLFHYYDKDFNNEADTPDNFQSRRPNTSFCFLDIRSPGLGDTAMYLCATGGVAPLHFGNGTRLTVT.

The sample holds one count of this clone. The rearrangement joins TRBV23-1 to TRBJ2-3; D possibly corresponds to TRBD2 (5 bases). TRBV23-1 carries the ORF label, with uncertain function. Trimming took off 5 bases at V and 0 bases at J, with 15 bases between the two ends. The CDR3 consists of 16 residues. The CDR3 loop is CASSGAGISSTDTQYF. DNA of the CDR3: TGCGCCAGCAGTGGCGCCGGGATTTCCAGCACAGATACGCAGTATTTT.

The chain's CDR3 is CASSESASGARNSNQPQHF. The CDR3 coding sequence is TGTGCCAGCAGTGAATCAGCCTCGGGGGCGCGGAATAGCAATCAGCCCCAGCATTTT. The V gene is TRBV2, the J gene TRBJ1-5, with a tentative D call TRBD1 (6 bases). Germline V CDR1 and CDR2: SNHLY, FYNNEI. The CDR3 is 19 residues long. Trimming stripped 2 bases from V and 0 bases from J, with 20 bases between. Supplemented by reference TRBV2 and TRBJ1-5, the full variable domain reads EPEVTQTPSHQVTQMGQEVILRCVPISNHLYFYWYRQILGQKVEFLVSFYNNEISEKSEIFDDQFSVERPDGSNFTLKIRSTKLEDSAMYFCASSESASGARNSNQPQHFGDGTRLSIL.

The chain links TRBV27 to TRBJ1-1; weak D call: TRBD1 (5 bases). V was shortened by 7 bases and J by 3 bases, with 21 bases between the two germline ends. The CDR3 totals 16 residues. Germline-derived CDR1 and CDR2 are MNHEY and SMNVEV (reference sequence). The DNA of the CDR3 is TGTGCCAGCAACAAGGCCCCCAGAGGGGTCGACACTGAAGCTTTCTTT. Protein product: CASNKAPRGVDTEAFF.

CDR3 in DNA: TGTGCCAGCAGCCGGACTAGCGGGAGCTCCTACAATGAGCAGTTCTTC. Translation gives CASSRTSGSSYNEQFF. The V call is TRBV28, the J call TRBJ2-1; 13 bases map to TRBD2. Germline values: CDR1 MDHEN, CDR2 SYDVKM. This CDR3 has 16 residues. V lost 6 bases and J lost 0; bases outside the gene matches: 2.

In nucleotides, the CDR3 is TGTGCCAGCAGCTTCGGCAGAGTGAACACTGAAGCTTTCTTT. Protein: CASSFGRVNTEAFF. J is TRBJ1-1 and V is TRBV7-9; D is undetermined. The CDR3 has 14 amino acids. CDR1 and CDR2 (germline): SEHNR, FQNEAQ (reference sequence). V was trimmed by 3 bases and J by 0 bases, leaving 8 bases between them.

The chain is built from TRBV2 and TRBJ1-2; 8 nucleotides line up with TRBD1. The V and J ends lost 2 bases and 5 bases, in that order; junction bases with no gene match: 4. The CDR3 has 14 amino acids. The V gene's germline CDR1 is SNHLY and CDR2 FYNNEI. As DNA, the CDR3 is TGTGCCAGCAGTGAATCCCGGGACAGGTATGGCTACACCTTC. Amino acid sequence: CASSESRDRYGYTF.

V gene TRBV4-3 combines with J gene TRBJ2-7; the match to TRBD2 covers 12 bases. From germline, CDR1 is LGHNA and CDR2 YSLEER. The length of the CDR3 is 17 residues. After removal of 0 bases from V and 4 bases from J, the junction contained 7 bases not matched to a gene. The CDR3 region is CASSQDSRLAGAYEQYF. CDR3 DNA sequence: TGCGCCAGCAGCCAAGATTCGCGACTAGCGGGAGCTTACGAGCAGTACTTC.

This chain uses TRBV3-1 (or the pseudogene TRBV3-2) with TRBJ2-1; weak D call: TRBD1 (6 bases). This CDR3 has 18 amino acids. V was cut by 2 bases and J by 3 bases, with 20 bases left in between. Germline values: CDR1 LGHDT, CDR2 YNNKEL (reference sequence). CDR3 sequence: CASSQIQGSGLLYNEQFF. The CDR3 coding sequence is TGTGCCAGCAGCCAAATCCAGGGGTCGGGGCTCCTCTACAATGAGCAGTTCTTC.

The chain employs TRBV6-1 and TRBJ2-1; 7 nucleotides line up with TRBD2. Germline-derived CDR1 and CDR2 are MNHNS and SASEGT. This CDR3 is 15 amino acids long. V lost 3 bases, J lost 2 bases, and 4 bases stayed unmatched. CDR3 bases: TGTGCCAGCAGTGAGTGGGGGAGGGCCTACAATGAGCAGTTCTTC. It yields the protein CASSEWGRAYNEQFF.

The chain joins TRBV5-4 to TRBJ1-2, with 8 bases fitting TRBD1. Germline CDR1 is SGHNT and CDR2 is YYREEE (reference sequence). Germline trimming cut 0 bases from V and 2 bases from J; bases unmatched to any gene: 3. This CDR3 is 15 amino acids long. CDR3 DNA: TGTGCCAGCAGCTTGGCAGGGGGCGGGAACTATGGCTACACCTTC. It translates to CASSLAGGGNYGYTF.

CDR3 protein: CASSSRGFGTDQLLSSYEQYF. As DNA, the CDR3 is TGCGCCAGCAGCTCCAGGGGATTCGGGACAGATCAGCTACTTTCCTCCTACGAGCAGTACTTC. The genes are TRBV5-1 and TRBJ2-7, with 7 bases matching TRBD1. Germline CDR1 SGHRS, CDR2 YFSETQ. The CDR3 is 21 amino acids. Trimming cost V 3 bases and J 0 bases; bases outside gene matches: 24.

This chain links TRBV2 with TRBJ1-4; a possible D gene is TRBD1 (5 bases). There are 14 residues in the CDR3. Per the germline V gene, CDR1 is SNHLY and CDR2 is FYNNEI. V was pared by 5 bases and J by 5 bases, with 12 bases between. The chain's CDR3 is CASSRDLTNEKLFF. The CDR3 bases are TGTGCCAGCAGTAGGGACCTTACAAATGAAAAACTGTTTTTT.

The CDR3 sequence: CASSVGNYNAGNEQFF. The CDR3 coding sequence is TGTGCCAGCAGCGTAGGGAATTACAACGCGGGGAATGAGCAGTTCTTC. The chain recombines TRBV9 with TRBJ2-1, with D tentatively TRBD2 (6 bases). This CDR3 is 16 amino acids long. Germline V lookup: CDR1 SGDLS, CDR2 YYNGEE. V was trimmed by 0 bases and J by 7 bases, leaving 17 bases between them.

CDR3 protein: CASSQVKDQPQHF. In DNA form, the CDR3 reads TGCGCCAGCAGCCAAGTTAAAGATCAGCCCCAGCATTTT. This chain uses TRBV4-3 with TRBJ1-5; D gene ambiguous. The CDR3 consists of 13 residues. Germline loops: CDR1 LGHNA, CDR2 YSLEER. Between the trimmed V and J ends, which lost 1 base and 5 bases, there was a span of 6 bases.

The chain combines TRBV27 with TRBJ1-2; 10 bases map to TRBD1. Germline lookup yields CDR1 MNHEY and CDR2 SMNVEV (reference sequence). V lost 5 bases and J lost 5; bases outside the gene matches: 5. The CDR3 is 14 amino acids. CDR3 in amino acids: CASSVGTGVYGYTF. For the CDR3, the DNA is TGTGCCAGCAGTGTCGGGACAGGGGTTTATGGCTACACCTTC.

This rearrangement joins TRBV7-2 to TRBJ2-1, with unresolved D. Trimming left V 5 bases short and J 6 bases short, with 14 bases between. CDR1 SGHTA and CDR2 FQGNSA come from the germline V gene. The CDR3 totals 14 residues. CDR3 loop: CASSPPSVGNEQFF. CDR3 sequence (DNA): TGTGCCAGCAGCCCCCCCTCGGTTGGCAATGAGCAGTTCTTC.

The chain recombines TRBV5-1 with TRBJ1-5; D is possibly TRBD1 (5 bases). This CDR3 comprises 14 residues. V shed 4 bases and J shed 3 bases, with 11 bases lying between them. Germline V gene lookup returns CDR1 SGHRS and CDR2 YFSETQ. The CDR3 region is CASSPDSPNQPQHF. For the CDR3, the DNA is TGCGCCAGCAGCCCCGACAGCCCCAATCAGCCCCAGCATTTT.

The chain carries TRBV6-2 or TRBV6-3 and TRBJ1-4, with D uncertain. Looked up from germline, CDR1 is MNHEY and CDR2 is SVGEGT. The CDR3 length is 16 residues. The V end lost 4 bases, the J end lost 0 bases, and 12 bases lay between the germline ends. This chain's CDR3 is CASSFDEKTTNEKLFF. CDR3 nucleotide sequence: TGTGCCAGCAGTTTCGATGAGAAGACAACTAATGAAAAACTGTTTTTT.

This CDR3 reads CASSLSPGVSTGELFF. As DNA, the CDR3 is TGTGCCAGCAGCTTATCCCCAGGGGTGAGCACCGGGGAGCTGTTTTTT. The chain employs TRBV7-9 and TRBJ2-2, with D tentatively TRBD1 (6 bases). V lost 2 bases to trimming and J lost 4 bases, with 14 bases between them. CDR1 is SEHNR, CDR2 FQNEAQ, per germline (reference sequence). The CDR3 sequence is 16 residues long. Together with reference TRBV7-9 and TRBJ2-2, the CDR3 gives the full variable domain: DTGVSQNPRHKITKRGQNVTFRCDPISEHNRLYWYRQTLGQGPEFLTYFQNEAQLEKSRLLSDRFSAERPKGSFSTLEIQRTEQGDSAMYLCASSLSPGVSTGELFFGEGSRLTVL.

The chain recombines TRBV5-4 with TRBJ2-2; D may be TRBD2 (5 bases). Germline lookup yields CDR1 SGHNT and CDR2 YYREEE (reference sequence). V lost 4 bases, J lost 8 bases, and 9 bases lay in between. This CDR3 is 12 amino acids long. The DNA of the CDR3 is TGTGCCAGCAGCCGTCCGGGGGGGGAGCTGTTTTTT. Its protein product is CASSRPGGELFF.

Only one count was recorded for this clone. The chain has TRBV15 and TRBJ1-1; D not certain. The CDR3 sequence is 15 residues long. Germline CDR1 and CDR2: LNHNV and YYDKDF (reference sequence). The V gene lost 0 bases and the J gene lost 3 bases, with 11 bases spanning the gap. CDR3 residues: CATSREVGIYTEAFF. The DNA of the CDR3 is TGTGCCACCAGCAGAGAGGTGGGGATTTACACTGAAGCTTTCTTT. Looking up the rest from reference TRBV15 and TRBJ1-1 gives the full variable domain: DAMVIQNPRYQVTQFGKPVTLSCSQTLNHNVMYWYQQKSSQAPKLLFHYYDKDFNNEADTPDNFQSRRPNTSFCFLDIRSPGLGDTAMYLCATSREVGIYTEAFFGQGTRLTVV.

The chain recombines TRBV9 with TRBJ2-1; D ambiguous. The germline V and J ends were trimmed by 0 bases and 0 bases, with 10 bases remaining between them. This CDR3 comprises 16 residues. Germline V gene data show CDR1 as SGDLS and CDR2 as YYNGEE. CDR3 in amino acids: CASSVDLGSSYNEQFF. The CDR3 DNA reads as TGTGCCAGCAGCGTAGACTTGGGTAGCTCCTACAATGAGCAGTTCTTC.

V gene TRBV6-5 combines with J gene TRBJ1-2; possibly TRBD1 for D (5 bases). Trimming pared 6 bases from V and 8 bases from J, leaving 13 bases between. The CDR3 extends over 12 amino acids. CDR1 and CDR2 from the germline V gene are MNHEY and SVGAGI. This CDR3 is CASSLGGVGYTF. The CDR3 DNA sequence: TGTGCCAGCAGCCTCGGGGGGGTCGGCTACACCTTC.